Listed here are 12 T cell receptor beta chains from one sample, sequenced in a study of T-cell reconstitution after alpha-beta-depleted transplantation in children. Preparing the TCRbeta library involved the use of unique molecular identifiers. TCRdb fed the PCR reads into MiXCR, producing one record per CDR3 protein. The sample carries fewer than 550,000 distinct CDR3 sequences, 11% recorded once. Material: PBMCs from the stem cell graft donor, obtained from the stem cell graft. All receptors come from a human donor who donated a stem cell graft to a child with acute myeloid leukemia.

The genes are TRBV20-1 and TRBJ2-7, with 10 bases aligning to TRBD2. V trimming: 0 bases; J trimming: 2 bases; junction bases outside the gene matches: 7. Germline values: CDR1 DFQATT, CDR2 SNEGSKA (reference sequence). The CDR3 is made up of 16 amino acids. In DNA form, the CDR3 reads TGCAGTGCTAGAGAGGAACCGGGACTAGCGCCCTACGAGCAGTACTTC. Encoded protein: CSAREEPGLAPYEQYF.

This clonotype was counted a few times. The V call is TRBV20-1, the J call TRBJ2-4; the D call may be TRBD1 or TRBD2 (5 bases each). CDR1 and CDR2 (germline): DFQATT, SNEGSKA (reference sequence). V was pared by 3 bases and J by 8 bases, with 17 bases between. The CDR3 length is 14 residues. CDR3 DNA sequence: TGCAGTGCTAGGGCCCCAGGACGGGGCCACATTCAGTACTTC. It codes for CSARAPGRGHIQYF.

This clonotype was recorded many times. The genes are TRBV10-2 and TRBJ2-7; 12 positions match TRBD2. J lost 3 bases, V lost 3 bases, and 9 bases had no gene match. The CDR3 consists of 17 residues. Germline values: CDR1 WSHSY, CDR2 SAAADI. The CDR3, as DNA: TGCGCCAGCAGTGATCTAGCGGGGGGGACCTCCGGCTACGAGCAGTACGTC. Translating it yields CASSDLAGGTSGYEQYV.

This clonotype was seen many times. The V gene is TRBV5-1, the J gene TRBJ2-1, with 11 bases identical to TRBD1. The V segment lost 4 bases and the J segment 6 bases; nucleotides outside the gene matches: 3. CDR3 length equals 14 residues. Per the germline V gene, CDR1 is SGHRS and CDR2 is YFSETQ. CDR3 sequence (DNA): TGCGCCAGCAGCCGGGACAGGGGGGTCAATGAGCAGTTCTTC. It translates to CASSRDRGVNEQFF.

In its sample, this clonotype was seen once. The junction departs from germline at one end; a sequencing error may be responsible. The chain links TRBV5-1 to TRBJ2-3; D is perhaps TRBD2 (5 bases). The CDR3 is 16 residues long. The germline gives CDR1 SGHRS, CDR2 YFSETQ. The CDR3 DNA reads as TGCGCCAGCAGCTTGGCTTTAAGCGGTAGCACAGATATGCAGTATTTT. Translating gives CASSLALSGSTDMQYF.

The chain has TRBV12-3 or TRBV12-4 and TRBJ2-2; no clear D. This CDR3 has 13 amino acids. Trimming removed 1 base from V and 6 bases from J, with 6 bases in between. CDR3 coding DNA: TGTGCCAGCAGTTTAGGCCAGTCCGGGGAGCTGTTTTTT. This codes for CASSLGQSGELFF.

The chain uses TRBV6-1 and TRBJ2-7, with TRBD1 as a possible D gene (6 bases). Trimming removed 4 bases from V and 4 bases from J, with 11 bases in between. The CDR3 runs 13 residues. Germline CDR1 is MNHNS and CDR2 is SASEGT. The CDR3: CASSAPGQYEQYF. CDR3 DNA: TGTGCCAGCAGTGCCCCGGGACAATACGAGCAGTACTTC.

A few counts support this clonotype. J is TRBJ2-1 and V is TRBV11-2; 8 nucleotides agree with TRBD2. Trimming cost V 0 bases and J 12 bases; bases outside gene matches: 4. The CDR3 loop spans 13 amino acids. Germline CDR1 reads SGHAT; CDR2 reads FQNNGV. CDR3 nucleotide sequence: TGTGCCAGCAGCTTAGATAGGACTAGCACGCAGTTCTTC. It specifies CASSLDRTSTQFF.

The chain has TRBV27 and TRBJ1-3, with D unclear. Germline CDR1 reads MNHEY; CDR2 reads SMNVEV (reference sequence). CDR3 size: 15 residues. V was pared by 5 bases and J by 2 bases, with 13 bases between. Here the CDR3 reads CASSPSHSPGNTIYF. In nucleotides, the CDR3 is TGTGCCAGCAGTCCAAGCCACAGCCCTGGAAACACCATATATTTT.

The V and J genes are TRBV6-1 and TRBJ1-5; TRBD1 is a possible D gene (5 bases). The length of the CDR3 is 14 residues. V shed 4 bases and J shed 0 bases, with 7 bases lying between them. CDR1 is MNHNS and CDR2 is SASEGT in the germline V gene. The CDR3 region is CASSGQYSNQPQHF. CDR3 nucleotide sequence: TGTGCCAGCAGTGGACAGTATAGCAATCAGCCCCAGCATTTT.

This clonotype showed up many times. One end of the junction fails to match germline, which may point to a read error. V and J are TRBV12-3 or TRBV12-4 and TRBJ2-3; 8 positions match TRBD2. This CDR3 region has 15 residues. As DNA, the CDR3 is TGTGCCAGCAGCTTAGCGGGGTCGTCCACAGATACGCAGTATTTT. Amino acid sequence: CASSLAGSSTDTQYF.

The chain employs TRBV27 and TRBJ2-1; the D gene is possibly TRBD2 (5 bases). Germline CDR1 is MNHEY and CDR2 is SMNVEV (reference sequence). The CDR3 has 16 residues. The V and J ends lost 0 bases and 3 bases respectively, with 12 bases between them. The CDR3 protein is CASSLSLSGYYNEQFF. The CDR3 DNA is TGTGCCAGCAGTTTATCGCTAAGCGGATACTACAATGAGCAGTTCTTC.